A selection of T cell receptor beta chains follows, all from one sample in a study of cytomegalovirus exposure and HLA in healthy donors. Produced via immunoSEQ multiplex PCR; TCRdb's table is partial and in-frame only. The table has about 100,000 clones, around 79% seen once; the top ten hold roughly 3%. The sample was PBMCs. The receptors were gathered from a female donor in good health and CMV-seropositive. CDR3s include the opening cysteine and the closing phenylalanine or tryptophan. The D gene is left open where the match is weak. Where a row states a size, it is once, few, many or the class of an expanded clone; other rows omit it.

CDR3: CASSPGGGRNYGYTF; DNA: TGCGCCAGCAGCCCGGGGGGAGGGAGAAACTATGGCTACACCTTC; D: -; size: -; J: TRBJ1-2; V: TRBV5-1
CDR3: CASRRTGPYEQYF; DNA: TGTGCCAGCAGGAGGACAGGCCCCTACGAGCAGTACTTC; D: TRBD1; size: few; J: TRBJ2-7; V: TRBV6-1
CDR3: CASSTERASNQPQHF; DNA: TGTGCCAGCAGCACCGAGAGGGCTAGCAATCAGCCCCAGCATTTT; D: -; size: -; J: TRBJ1-5; V: TRBV11-2
CDR3: CATRAGGPVYEQYF; DNA: TGTGCCACCAGGGCGGGAGGGCCCGTCTACGAGCAGTACTTC; D: TRBD2; size: -; J: TRBJ2-7; V: TRBV15
CDR3: CASSDGLAASTDTQYF; DNA: TGTGCCAGCAGCGACGGACTAGCGGCCAGCACAGATACGCAGTATTTT; D: TRBD2; size: -; J: TRBJ2-3; V: TRBV9
CDR3: CASSPISDRGHGYTF; DNA: TGTGCCAGCAGCCCCATTTCGGACAGGGGGCATGGCTACACCTTC; D: TRBD1; size: -; J: TRBJ1-2; V: TRBV5-6
CDR3: CASSVDRGVTEAFF; DNA: TGTGCCAGCAGCGTTGACCGGGGGGTTACTGAAGCTTTCTTT; D: -; size: once; J: TRBJ1-1; V: TRBV7-2
CDR3: CSVSDEKLFF; DNA: TGCAGCGTTTCGGATGAAAAACTGTTTTTT; D: -; size: -; J: TRBJ1-4; V: TRBV29-1
CDR3: CASSSTGKPNYGYTF; DNA: TGTGCCAGCAGTTCGACAGGCAAACCTAACTATGGCTACACCTTC; D: -; size: -; J: TRBJ1-2; V: TRBV28
CDR3: CASSFGRQGHIQYF; DNA: TGTGCCAGCAGCTTTGGGAGACAGGGTCACATTCAGTACTTC; D: TRBD1; size: once; J: TRBJ2-4; V: TRBV7-2
CDR3: CASSNRQGANTEAFF; DNA: TGTGCCAGCAGTAACCGACAGGGGGCAAACACTGAAGCTTTCTTT; D: TRBD1; size: -; J: TRBJ1-1; V: TRBV6-6
CDR3: CASSFLLGPTSTGQSNRPQHF; DNA: TGTGCCAGCAGTTTTCTGCTAGGACCGACCAGCACGGGACAAAGCAATCGGCCCCAGCATTTT; D: -; size: -; J: TRBJ1-5; V: TRBV28
CDR3: CASTVQGYEQYF; DNA: TGTGCCAGCACAGTCCAGGGATACGAGCAGTACTTC; D: -; size: -; J: TRBJ2-7; V: TRBV28
CDR3: CAWRGLAGNQIPYF; DNA: TGTGCCTGGAGAGGGCTAGCGGGGAACCAGATTCCGTATTTT; D: TRBD2; size: -; J: TRBJ2-3; V: TRBV30
CDR3: CAITTKPGQGLSTEAFF; DNA: TGTGCCATTACTACCAAACCGGGACAGGGGCTTAGCACTGAAGCTTTCTTT; D: TRBD1; size: -; J: TRBJ1-1; V: TRBV10-3
CDR3: CASSPDSYGYTF; DNA: TGTGCCAGCTCACCGGACAGTTATGGCTACACCTTC; D: -; size: -; J: TRBJ1-2; V: TRBV18
CDR3: CASEGVGEKLFF; DNA: TGTGCCAGCGAGGGCGTGGGTGAAAAACTGTTTTTT; D: -; size: -; J: TRBJ1-4; V: TRBV2
CDR3: CASKSPGLAGYEQYF; DNA: TGTGCCAGCAAGAGCCCGGGACTAGCGGGCTACGAGCAGTACTTC; D: TRBD2; size: -; J: TRBJ2-7; V: TRBV6-5
CDR3: CASSIRQQNTEAFF; DNA: TGTGCCAGCAGCATCCGACAGCAGAACACTGAAGCTTTCTTT; D: -; size: -; J: TRBJ1-1; V: TRBV7-2
CDR3: CASSPTGTSPEQYF; DNA: TGTGCCAGCAGCCCAACTGGGACATCCCCCGAGCAGTACTTC; D: -; size: -; J: TRBJ2-7; V: TRBV7-6
CDR3: CASSQELAAGNTIYF; DNA: TGTGCCAGCAGCCAAGAACTAGCTGCGGGAAACACCATATATTTT; D: -; size: few; J: TRBJ1-3; V: TRBV4-2
CDR3: CSVNPNRGLGVYNEQFF; DNA: TGCAGCGTTAACCCAAACAGGGGATTGGGGGTGTACAATGAGCAGTTCTTC; D: TRBD1; size: -; J: TRBJ2-1; V: TRBV29-1
CDR3: CASSFYGGDEQYF; DNA: TGTGCCAGCAGCTTTTACGGGGGGGACGAGCAGTACTTC; D: TRBD2; size: -; J: TRBJ2-7; V: TRBV5-4
CDR3: CASSPGQGLSYEQYF; DNA: TGTGCCAGCAGCCCCGGACAGGGGTTGTCCTACGAGCAGTACTTC; D: TRBD1; size: -; J: TRBJ2-7; V: TRBV11-3
CDR3: CASSTGRTTYNEQFF; DNA: TGCGCCAGCAGCACCGGACGGACTACCTACAATGAGCAGTTCTTC; D: -; size: -; J: TRBJ2-1; V: TRBV5-1
CDR3: CASVTGRIEGYTF; DNA: TGTGCCAGCGTCACAGGCCGTATTGAAGGCTACACCTTC; D: -; size: few; J: TRBJ1-2; V: TRBV2
CDR3: CASSQDGAGVHTGELFF; DNA: TGCGCCAGCAGCCAAGATGGAGCGGGAGTGCACACCGGGGAGCTGTTTTTT; D: TRBD2; size: -; J: TRBJ2-2; V: TRBV4-3
CDR3: CASSKARQKNTEAFF; DNA: TGTGCCAGCAGCAAAGCACGACAGAAGAACACTGAAGCTTTCTTT; D: -; size: once; J: TRBJ1-1; V: TRBV21-1
CDR3: CASSLGQGFAEAFF; DNA: TGTGCCAGCAGCTTAGGACAGGGCTTCGCTGAAGCTTTCTTT; D: TRBD1; size: -; J: TRBJ1-1; V: TRBV7-2
CDR3: CSVEVTTGPNEQFF; DNA: TGCAGCGTTGAAGTTACGACAGGGCCCAATGAGCAGTTCTTC; D: TRBD1; size: -; J: TRBJ2-1; V: TRBV29-1
CDR3: CASSLLQGPYEQYF; DNA: TGTGCCAGCAGTTTACTCCAGGGCCCCTACGAGCAGTACTTC; D: -; size: -; J: TRBJ2-7; V: TRBV28
CDR3: CASTYSYNEQFF; DNA: TGCGCCAGCACCTATTCCTACAATGAGCAGTTCTTC; D: -; size: -; J: TRBJ2-1; V: TRBV5-1
CDR3: CASRGLAYEQYF; DNA: TGCGCCAGCAGGGGACTTGCCTACGAGCAGTACTTC; D: -; size: few; J: TRBJ2-7; V: TRBV5-1
CDR3: CASSLTGFYEQYF; DNA: TGTGCCAGCAGCTTAACAGGGTTCTACGAGCAGTACTTC; D: -; size: -; J: TRBJ2-7; V: TRBV11-2
CDR3: CASSQVGEGNIQYF; DNA: TGCGCCAGCAGCCAAGTGGGTGAGGGTAACATTCAGTACTTC; D: -; size: -; J: TRBJ2-4; V: TRBV4-1
CDR3: CASSQTDRGGVQETQYF; DNA: TGCGCCAGCAGCCAAACGGACAGGGGTGGGGTCCAAGAGACCCAGTACTTC; D: TRBD1; size: -; J: TRBJ2-5; V: TRBV4-1
CDR3: CASSRQEGKPQHF; DNA: TGTGCCAGCAGTCGACAGGAAGGGAAGCCCCAGCATTTT; D: -; size: few; J: TRBJ1-5; V: TRBV6-6
CDR3: CASSLRGSSLYGYTF; DNA: TGTGCCAGCAGCTTGCGAGGGTCCAGCCTCTATGGCTACACCTTC; D: -; size: -; J: TRBJ1-2; V: TRBV5-4
CDR3: CASSHWRGGIDTQYF; DNA: TGCGCCAGCAGCCATTGGCGGGGGGGCATAGATACGCAGTATTTT; D: TRBD2; size: -; J: TRBJ2-3; V: TRBV4-3
CDR3: CASSYEGLTQYF; DNA: TGTGCCAGCAGTTACGAGGGACTAACCCAGTACTTC; D: TRBD2; size: -; J: TRBJ2-5; V: TRBV6-5
CDR3: CASNGRAITGEAFF; DNA: TGTGCCAGCAATGGCCGGGCGATTACAGGAGAAGCTTTCTTT; D: -; size: few; J: TRBJ1-1; V: TRBV6-1
CDR3: CASSPGRADTQYF; DNA: TGTGCCAGCAGCCCCGGGCGGGCAGATACGCAGTATTTT; D: -; size: -; J: TRBJ2-3; V: TRBV5-4
CDR3: CASSDTPRGGEKLFF; DNA: TGTGCCAGCAGCGACACTCCTCGTGGAGGTGAAAAACTGTTTTTT; D: -; size: -; J: TRBJ1-4; V: TRBV9
CDR3: CASSSPGQGAFGGYEQYF; DNA: TGTGCCAGCAGCTCTCCGGGACAGGGGGCGTTTGGGGGCTACGAGCAGTACTTC; D: TRBD1; size: once; J: TRBJ2-7; V: TRBV11-1
CDR3: CSVRGNTGELFF; DNA: TGCAGCGTGAGAGGGAACACCGGGGAGCTGTTTTTT; D: -; size: few; J: TRBJ2-2; V: TRBV29-1
CDR3: CASSPGIRTEAFF; DNA: TGTGCCAGCAGCCCAGGGATCAGGACTGAAGCTTTCTTT; D: -; size: -; J: TRBJ1-1; V: TRBV7-8
CDR3: CAISGDNYEQYF; DNA: TGTGCCATCAGTGGGGACAACTACGAGCAGTACTTC; D: -; size: few; J: TRBJ2-7; V: TRBV10-3
CDR3: CASSLPTSTDTQYF; DNA: TGCGCCAGCAGCTTGCCCACTAGCACAGATACGCAGTATTTT; D: -; size: -; J: TRBJ2-3; V: TRBV5-1
CDR3: CASSRDRAYNEQFF; DNA: TGTGCCTCCTCCCGGGACAGGGCCTACAATGAGCAGTTCTTC; D: TRBD1; size: -; J: TRBJ2-1; V: TRBV5-4
CDR3: CAWGAGTSTDTQYF; DNA: TGTGCCTGGGGGGCCGGAACTAGCACAGATACGCAGTATTTT; D: -; size: -; J: TRBJ2-3; V: TRBV30
CDR3: CASSWTSSTSTDTQYF; DNA: TGTGCCAGCAGCTGGACTAGCTCAACTAGCACAGATACGCAGTATTTT; D: TRBD2; size: few; J: TRBJ2-3; V: TRBV25-1
CDR3: CASSPEGNQPQHF; DNA: TGTGCCAGCAGCCCTGAGGGCAATCAGCCCCAGCATTTT; D: -; size: -; J: TRBJ1-5; V: TRBV5-6
CDR3: CASSELGDRANGYTF; DNA: TGTGCCAGCAGTGAACTGGGGGACAGGGCAAATGGCTACACCTTC; D: TRBD1; size: -; J: TRBJ1-2; V: TRBV6-1
CDR3: CASSQDPGTGGTEAFF; DNA: TGCGCCAGCAGCCAAGATCCGGGGACAGGGGGCACTGAAGCTTTCTTT; D: TRBD1; size: -; J: TRBJ1-1; V: TRBV4-3